Presented here are 18 T cell receptor beta chains from one specimen sequenced in a study of tumor-infiltrating lymphocytes in primary liver carcinoma. The roughly 20-31 mg bulk tissue piece was not sorted before simultaneous RNA and DNA extraction. A primer in the constant region served to generate TCR beta cDNA from approximately 500 ng of total RNA. Each TCR beta library was derived from three nested multiplex PCR rounds that employed slightly modified ARM-PCR. With TRBV1-TRBV30 forward primers and a C-beta reverse primer, the first two PCR rounds were run for about 10 cycles each. TCRdb called the multiplex PCR reads again in MiXCR, with one record for every CDR3 protein. The sample comprises fewer than 200,000 distinct CDR3 sequences, about 82% of which are singletons, and 15% to 20% rests with the top ten. The sequenced material came from tumor tissue from primary liver carcinoma. These receptors originate from a man aged 40-50 years with primary liver carcinoma and hepatitis B virus infection.

The chain is built from TRBV4-1 and TRBJ2-1; 11 bases line up with TRBD2. Germline V gene sequence: CDR1 MGHRA, CDR2 YSYEKL. The CDR3 runs 17 residues. Trimming at V came to 6 bases and at J to 11 bases, leaving 18 bases not matched to a gene. The CDR3: CASRPRGVAGGGSKQFF. CDR3 DNA: TGCGCCAGCAGACCCAGAGGGGTAGCGGGAGGGGGTAGTAAGCAGTTCTTC.

Turning to this clonotype: One end of the junction varies from germline; a read error may be responsible. The chain combines TRBV6-5 with TRBJ2-1; D possibly uses TRBD1 or TRBD2 (5 bases each). The germline gives CDR1 MNHEY, CDR2 SVGAGI. CDR3 length: 17 residues. CDR3 in amino acids: CASSYPGTSVRGNEPFF. The CDR3 DNA reads TGTGCCAGCAGTTACCCCGGGACCAGCGTGAGAGGGAATGAGCCGTTCTTC.

The V call is TRBV29-1, the J call TRBJ2-3, with TRBD2 matching 14 bases. The CDR3 is 15 amino acids. Germline values: CDR1 SQVTM, CDR2 ANQGSEA. Written as DNA, the CDR3 is TGCAAAGTTAGCGGGACTAGCGGGAGAGGGGATACGCAGTATTTT. It yields the protein CKVSGTSGRGDTQYF.

This chain links TRBV11-2 with TRBJ2-1; 9 positions match TRBD2. In germline, CDR1 is SGHAT, CDR2 FQNNGV. CDR3 size: 16 residues. CDR3 DNA: TGTACCGGCACAAGTAGCGGGAGACCACAGAGCTATGAGCAGTTCTTC. It specifies CTGTSSGRPQSYEQFF.

The count of this clonotype is one. The junction shows a germline mismatch at one end, possibly a read error. This chain joins TRBV12-3 or TRBV12-4 and TRBJ2-5; D unclear. The CDR3 has 15 residues. The CDR3 nucleotides read TGTGCCAGCAGCCCCTGGAGAGGTGTCGAAGAGACCCATTACTTC. This sequence encodes CASSPWRGVEETHYF.

Notes on this clonotype: The junction and the germline gene differ at one end; a read error may be behind it. V and J are TRBV6-1 and TRBJ2-1, with 11 positions matching TRBD1. The CDR3 contains 13 residues. From germline, CDR1 is MNHNS and CDR2 SASEGT. The DNA for the CDR3 is TGTGCCAGCGGGAGGGACAGGGGGTATGAGGAGTTCTTC. Residues: CASGRDRGYEEFF.

This sequence joins TRBV14 and TRBJ2-1, with TRBD2 matching over 8 bases. J lost 9 bases, V lost 6 bases, and 16 bases had no gene match. Germline assignment: CDR1 SGHDN and CDR2 FVKESK. The CDR3 runs to 16 residues. CDR3 nucleotides: TGTGCCAGCAGTACCGTAGCGGGATGGGTAAATATTGAGCAGTTCTTC. Translating it yields CASSTVAGWVNIEQFF.

A remark on this clonotype: A clone one base away is much larger, so this may be a read error. V usage is TRBV7-8 and J usage is TRBJ2-7; D perhaps matches TRBD2 (6 bases). The J call is uncertain, as TRBJ2-1 better fits the DNA end. The germline V gene encodes CDR1 SGHVS and CDR2 FQNEAQ. The CDR3 runs to 16 residues. The CDR3 spells CASSLARRGIHYEQFF. As DNA, the CDR3 is TGTGCCAGCAGCCTAGCCCGACGGGGGATTCACTACGAGCAGTTCTTC.

This clonotype showed up just once. The rearrangement uses TRBV9 and TRBJ1-1; a possible D gene is TRBD1 (5 bases). CDR1 is SGDLS, CDR2 YYNGEE, per germline. The CDR3 is 15 residues long. This CDR3 is CTSSAEGGGSTEAFF. The CDR3 DNA is TGTACGAGCAGCGCCGAGGGTGGGGGGTCCACTGAAGCTTTCTTT.

For this clonotype: This CDR3 is missing its conserved last phenylalanine or tryptophan, likely due to a read error. The chain combines TRBV12-3 or TRBV12-4 with TRBJ2-5, with D tentatively TRBD1 (5 bases). This CDR3 is built from 13 residues. The chain's CDR3 is CTSSPQEWETQYC. The CDR3 DNA follows: TGTACCAGCAGTCCACAGGAGTGGGAGACCCAGTACTGC.

A word on this clonotype: Germline is not matched at one junction end, which may reflect a read error. V and J are TRBV12-3 or TRBV12-4 and TRBJ1-1, with D perhaps matching TRBD1 (5 bases). The CDR3 is made up of 14 amino acids. The DNA for the CDR3 is TGTGCCAGCAATCCCCCCAGGGCAGGCACTAAAGCTTTCTTT. Its translation is CASNPPRAGTKAFF.

Details on this clonotype: Possible read error: a much larger clone is one base away. This chain joins TRBV19 and TRBJ2-7; D might be TRBD2 (6 bases). Germline assignment: CDR1 LNHDA and CDR2 SQIVND (reference sequence). Trimming shortened V by 5 bases and J by 6 bases, and 20 bases separated the two germline ends. The CDR3 consists of 15 residues. The CDR3 loop is CASSSGVTSIFEQYF. The CDR3 DNA is TGTGCCAGTAGTTCCGGTGTGACTAGTATTTTCGAGCAGTACTTC.

Concerning this clonotype: A read error may account for a junction end that differs from germline. The chain couples TRBV10-3 to TRBJ1-5; D unresolved. Germline-derived CDR1 and CDR2 are ENHRY and SYGVKD. The CDR3 contains 14 residues. This CDR3 is CAISERVANQPQHF. The CDR3 bases are TGTGCCATCAGTGAGCGGGTAGCGAACCAGCCACAGCATTTT.

This clonotype has at least ten counts. The CDR3 reads CASSRGQTNQPQHF. CDR3 bases: TGTGCCAGCAGTAGAGGACAGACAAATCAGCCCCAGCATTTT. The chain carries TRBV28 and TRBJ1-5; possibly TRBD1 for D (6 bases). The CDR3 consists of 14 residues. Germline V CDR1 and CDR2: MDHEN, SYDVKM. V was pared by 5 bases and J by 4 bases, with 12 bases between.

A remark on this clonotype: A read error is likely, as this CDR3 ends without the conserved phenylalanine or tryptophan. The rearrangement uses TRBV6-1 and TRBJ1-2; 8 positions match TRBD1. The ends lost 2 bases at V and 5 bases at J; junction bases unmatched: 4. The CDR3 runs to 14 residues. Germline CDR1 MNHNS, CDR2 SASEGT. DNA of the CDR3: TGTGCCAGCAGTGAACCAGGGGGCAGATATGGCTACACCATC. Translation: CASSEPGGRYGYTI.

This clonotype has more than one count but fewer than ten. It may be a read error: a sequence one base away is much more abundant. The rearrangement links TRBV12-3 or TRBV12-4 to TRBJ2-3; 9 bases align to TRBD2. The CDR3 is 17 amino acids. The CDR3 sequence: CVSSPSGNRASTDTQYF. The CDR3 DNA reads as TGTGTCAGCAGTCCTAGCGGGAACCGTGCTAGCACAGATACGCAGTATTTT.

Regarding this clonotype: This may be a read error: a much more frequent sequence differs by one nucleotide. The rearrangement joins TRBV7-9 to TRBJ1-1, with TRBD1 identical over 7 bases. V dropped 9 bases and J dropped 1; count of bases not matched to a gene: 8. CDR1 SEHNR and CDR2 FQNEAQ come from the germline V gene (reference sequence). The CDR3 covers 14 residues. The CDR3 protein is CARSRQGSNTEAFF. The CDR3 DNA follows: TGTGCCAGGAGCCGACAGGGATCGAACACTGAAGCTTTCTTT.

This sequence joins TRBV6-5 and TRBJ2-5, with D tentatively TRBD2 (5 bases). Germline V gene sequence: CDR1 MNHEY, CDR2 SVGAGI. CDR3 length: 17 residues. V dropped 0 bases and J dropped 2 bases, with 16 bases sitting between them. The CDR3 is CASSYSCGGGSQETQYF. CDR3 nucleotide sequence: TGTGCCAGCAGTTACTCGTGTGGTGGCGGGTCACAAGAGACCCAGTACTTC.